This entry features one T cell receptor (beta chain) sequence. Its specific antigen is unknown. No base quality values were provided; no much bigger clone lies one nucleotide off. This specimen's time point label, per the study, means: baseline before first vaccination. Vaccinee samples were obtained from the UK trials COV001 and COV002, which included a single-blind randomized controlled phase 2/3 trial of AZD1222 (ChAdOx1 nCoV-19) in healthy adults. For TCRbeta chain sequencing, PBMC samples were collected from trial participants at day 0 and at day 28 after the second dose. This specimen comes from a study of T cell responses to AZD1222 COVID-19 vaccine (dated by TCRdb to about 2021). Background on the whole study: AZD1222 recipients given second doses at about 4 weeks or at about 12 weeks were pooled, since spike-specific TCR depth and breadth were not found to differ between the two schedules. Enrollment into the trials was organized by age into subgroups of 18-55, 56-69 and 70-plus years, and those subgroups contained roughly 150, 30 and 60 TCR-sequenced participants, respectively. TCR sequencing was performed for about 250 trial participants, of whom around 210 were given two doses of AZD1222 and approximately 25 were given two doses of MenACWY control vaccine.

The CDR3 regions of human TCRbeta chains were analyzed by immunosequencing. As for the authors' bioinformatics: Repertoire TCRs were checked for matches against a reference library of SARS-CoV-2-specific TCRs that had been generated using the MIRA antigen-specificity platform. Breadth meant the fraction of unique TCRs that were SARS-CoV-2-associated, whereas depth meant the fraction of total T cells that were SARS-CoV-2-associated. Using the MIRA data, each spike-specific TCR was mapped to the spike region that the TCR reacts to and placed in a CD4 or CD8 class. Log10-transformed breadth and depth values were compared by one-way ANOVA with Sidak's multiple comparisons tests. The table was pulled from immuneACCESS by TCRdb, which kept in-frame rearrangements only. Such tables lose some clones; where checked, under half of the loss comes from unresolved V genes, and the rest has no known cause. V and J calls plus clone size are reproduced from that table; the DNA served to infer D and trimming. The sample yields 150,000 or so clones; 88% were counted once. More than 13% of the sample goes to the ten largest clones.

The CDR3, from cysteine to phenylalanine, totals 15 residues. The only DNA kept is the CDR3, 45 bases in frame from the first base. V ends up 6 bases short and J 2 bases short, with an unmatched junction base count of 10. The germline V gene yields MDHEN for CDR1 and SYDVKM for CDR2. The research as a whole found: No day 14 peak-response samples were available, so repertoires were characterized only after the peak T cell response. Reportedly, close to half of the unique spike-specific TCRs recognized epitopes lying outside the regions that are mutated in the B.1.351 and B.1.1.7 variants. After two AZD1222 doses, spike-specific TCR breadth and depth were significantly higher than at day 0 and than in MenACWY recipients. Most participants were white British and females outnumbered males, and the authors suggested that clonal diversity may have been underestimated. Only 5 to 7 AZD1222 recipients were SARS-CoV-2 seropositive at baseline, limiting conclusions about previously exposed vaccinees. Vaccine-associated CD4 TCRs spanned the whole spike protein, with dominant responses in regions 160-218 and 743-854. In the small 56-69-year group, the increase in depth fell short of significance, most likely because of low power.

This sequence uses TRBV28 and TRBJ2-7, and 7 junctional nucleotides match TRBD2. This receptor was obtained from an adult in good health. The sample here was peripheral blood, taken on day 0 of AZD1222 vaccination. The DNA sequence is given as TGTGCCAGCAGCCTCCCCGGGACTAATGCCTACGAGCAGTACTTC. Translation gives CASSLPGTNAYEQYF.